A single sample gave rise to the 26 T cell receptor beta chains below, sequenced in a study of beta chain features in type 1 diabetes. Expressed TCRB transcripts were sequenced, since all the RNA that had been isolated was reverse transcribed. Measured with immunoSEQ multiplex PCR; TCRdb has only the in-frame clones, and not every one. This table has about 110,000 clones, about two fifths appearing once. Sequenced: stem cell memory CD4+ T cells from blood. The receptors were gathered from a woman in her late teens or twenties in good health.

V usage is TRBV28 and J usage is TRBJ1-2; no definite D call. The CDR3 consists of 15 residues. V dropped 1 base and J dropped 1 base, with 10 bases sitting between them. Germline CDR1 reads MDHEN; CDR2 reads SYDVKM. The CDR3 loop reads CASSLLVGSNYGYTF. CDR3 DNA sequence: TGTGCCAGCAGTTTATTAGTTGGGAGTAACTATGGCTACACCTTC.

The genes are TRBV6-5 and TRBJ1-2; possibly TRBD1 for D (6 bases). Trimming removed 0 bases from V and 8 bases from J, with 13 bases in between. There are 14 residues in the CDR3. Germline V lookup: CDR1 MNHEY, CDR2 SVGAGI. Written as DNA, the CDR3 is TGTGCCAGCAGTTACTCCGGGACACCGAGGGGCTACACCTTC. Protein product: CASSYSGTPRGYTF.

CDR3 residues: CASSFKTTGEQYF. In DNA form, the CDR3 reads TGCGCCAGCAGCTTCAAAACAACAGGGGAGCAGTACTTC. The chain employs TRBV5-1 and TRBJ2-7, with D tentatively TRBD1 (6 bases). CDR3 size: 13 residues. With 2 bases removed from V and 7 bases from J, the gap between germline ends came to 13 bases. CDR1 is SGHRS, CDR2 YFSETQ, per germline.

In this sample, this clone turned up a few times. V gene TRBV5-6 combines with J gene TRBJ1-5; TRBD1 is a possible D gene (6 bases). This CDR3 is 15 amino acids long. Between the trimmed V and J ends, which lost 0 bases and 6 bases, there was a span of 13 bases. Per the germline V gene, CDR1 is SGHDT and CDR2 is YYEEEE. The chain's CDR3 is CASSLDRGTTQPQHF. As DNA, the CDR3 is TGTGCCAGCAGCTTGGACAGAGGGACAACTCAGCCCCAGCATTTT.

There are a few counts of this clone. The chain couples TRBV5-1 to TRBJ1-1, with 7 bases fitting TRBD1. Germline V gene lookup returns CDR1 SGHRS and CDR2 YFSETQ. The CDR3 length is 16 residues. The V and J ends lost 4 bases and 1 base, in that order; junction bases with no gene match: 10. The DNA for the CDR3 is TGCGCCAGCAGCCCTGGACAGGCCCGCCCGAACACTGAAGCTTTCTTT. This gives the protein CASSPGQARPNTEAFF.

There are a few counts of this clone. The chain couples TRBV28 to TRBJ2-1; 11 bases are a match to TRBD2. This CDR3 comprises 18 residues. In germline, CDR1 is MDHEN, CDR2 SYDVKM. The V segment lost 0 bases and the J segment 7 bases; nucleotides outside the gene matches: 11. The CDR3 loop is CASSLWEASGRTGNEQFF. CDR3 bases: TGTGCCAGCAGTTTATGGGAGGCTAGCGGGAGGACAGGGAATGAGCAGTTCTTC.

The chain uses TRBV7-2 and TRBJ2-7; TRBD2 agrees at 13 bases. With 3 bases clipped from V and 6 bases from J, the junction kept 5 bases outside the gene matches. Germline CDR1 is SGHTA and CDR2 is FQGNSA. This CDR3 region has 15 residues. In DNA form, the CDR3 reads TGTGCCAGCAGCTTTGGACTAGCGGGAGTCCCCGAGCAGTACTTC. It codes for CASSFGLAGVPEQYF.

This clone was detected only a few times. The chain employs TRBV27 and TRBJ1-1, with 7 bases lining up with TRBD1. V trimming: 4 bases; J trimming: 4 bases; junction bases outside the gene matches: 3. CDR3 length equals 13 residues. Looked up from germline, CDR1 is MNHEY and CDR2 is SMNVEV (reference sequence). The CDR3 protein is CASSSYRGTEAFF. As DNA, the CDR3 is TGTGCCAGCAGTTCCTACAGGGGCACTGAAGCTTTCTTT.

J is TRBJ2-1 and V is TRBV6-6; 12 bases map to TRBD2. Germline V gene sequence: CDR1 MNHNY, CDR2 SVGAGI (reference sequence). J lost 7 bases, V lost 2 bases, and 6 bases had no gene match. This CDR3 has 16 amino acids. CDR3 bases: TGTGCCAGCAGTTACACTAGCGGGAGGTTCGGTAATGAGCAGTTCTTC. Translated, it gives CASSYTSGRFGNEQFF.

This sequence joins TRBV6-6 and TRBJ2-3, with D perhaps matching TRBD2 (6 bases). The ends were cut back, 0 bases at V and 6 bases at J, with 13 bases in the middle. From germline, CDR1 is MNHNY and CDR2 SVGAGI (reference sequence). The CDR3 loop spans 15 amino acids. The CDR3 DNA reads as TGTGCCAGCAGTTACTCTTACTTTCGGGAGGATACGCAGTATTTT. Amino acid sequence: CASSYSYFREDTQYF.

The chain's CDR3 is CASRNRLAGRYEQYF. For the CDR3, the DNA is TGTGCCAGCAGGAACCGACTAGCTGGGAGGTACGAGCAGTACTTC. The chain uses TRBV6-6 and TRBJ2-7, with 7 bases matching TRBD2. Germline assignment: CDR1 MNHNY and CDR2 SVGAGI (reference sequence). With 6 bases clipped from V and 4 bases from J, the junction kept 12 bases outside the gene matches. This CDR3 comprises 15 residues.

The chain is built from TRBV29-1 and TRBJ1-2; D remains ambiguous. Germline CDR1 reads SQVTM; CDR2 reads ANQGSEA. V gave up 7 bases and J gave up 7 bases, with 13 bases separating them. CDR3 length: 11 amino acids. For the CDR3, the DNA is TGCAGCGGACACAACCGTCGTGGCTACACCTTC. Translating it yields CSGHNRRGYTF.

V and J are TRBV29-1 and TRBJ2-2; the match to TRBD2 covers 11 bases. CDR3 length: 17 residues. V trimming: 6 bases; J trimming: 1 base; junction bases outside the gene matches: 10. Germline-derived CDR1 and CDR2 are SQVTM and ANQGSEA. The CDR3 region is CSVLLLAGVGNTGELFF. The CDR3, as DNA: TGCAGCGTCCTTCTACTAGCGGGAGTGGGGAACACCGGGGAGCTGTTTTTT.

The rearrangement joins TRBV18 to TRBJ2-1; possible D gene TRBD1, 6 bases. The CDR3 totals 14 residues. The V end was cut by 8 bases, the J end by 1 base, with 12 bases between. CDR1 and CDR2 (germline): KGHSH, LQKENI. CDR3 region: CASTTTGSYNEQFF. The CDR3 DNA sequence: TGTGCCAGCACTACGACAGGATCCTACAATGAGCAGTTCTTC.

This clone was observed a few times. V gene TRBV7-2 combines with J gene TRBJ2-5, with a tentative D call TRBD2 (5 bases). The V and J ends lost 1 base and 4 bases respectively, with 13 bases between them. The CDR3 consists of 15 residues. From germline, CDR1 is SGHTA and CDR2 FQGNSA. The DNA for the CDR3 is TGTGCCAGCAGCTTAGGGCCATCGGGGAGAGAGACCCAGTACTTC. This translates into CASSLGPSGRETQYF. Full variable domain (outside the CDR3, taken from reference TRBV7-2 and TRBJ2-5): GAGVSQSPSNKVTEKGKDVELRCDPISGHTALYWYRQSLGQGLEFLIYFQGNSAPDKSGLPSDRFSAERTGGSVSTLTIQRTQQEDSAVYLCASSLGPSGRETQYFGPGTRLLVL.

V is TRBV9 and J is TRBJ2-1; 12 bases are a match to TRBD2. The germline V gene encodes CDR1 SGDLS and CDR2 YYNGEE. CDR3 length equals 16 residues. The V and J ends lost 2 bases and 9 bases, in that order; junction bases with no gene match: 9. CDR3 loop: CASSVDPGLAGTEQFF. The CDR3 DNA sequence: TGTGCCAGCAGCGTCGACCCGGGACTAGCGGGTACTGAGCAGTTCTTC.

The sample holds a few counts of this clone. The chain joins TRBV28 to TRBJ1-1, with D possibly being TRBD1 (5 bases). The CDR3 covers 14 residues. Per the germline V gene, CDR1 is MDHEN and CDR2 is SYDVKM. Trimming cost V 2 bases and J 0 bases, with 7 bases left between them. Written as DNA, the CDR3 is TGTGCCAGCAGTTTAGGGGGGGTGAACACTGAAGCTTTCTTT. It encodes CASSLGGVNTEAFF.

The chain recombines TRBV11-2 with TRBJ2-1; TRBD1 is a possible D gene (5 bases). There are 16 residues in the CDR3. V dropped 5 bases and J dropped 1 base, with 15 bases sitting between them. Germline values: CDR1 SGHAT, CDR2 FQNNGV. CDR3 sequence: CASSRLDSRSYNEQFF. The CDR3 DNA reads TGTGCCAGCAGCCGTTTAGACAGCCGATCCTACAATGAGCAGTTCTTC.

This clone was picked up a small number of times. This chain uses TRBV29-1 with TRBJ2-7; D is uncertain. Germline loops: CDR1 SQVTM, CDR2 ANQGSEA. There are 12 residues in the CDR3. The V end lost 5 bases, the J end lost 0 bases, and 8 bases lay between the germline ends. In DNA form, the CDR3 reads TGCAGCGTTCGAGTCGGCTCCTACGAGCAGTACTTC. Encoded protein: CSVRVGSYEQYF.

V gene TRBV7-9 combines with J gene TRBJ2-2; 7 positions agree with TRBD1. The CDR3 runs to 15 residues. CDR1 is SEHNR and CDR2 is FQNEAQ in the germline V gene (reference sequence). With 6 bases clipped from V and 6 bases from J, the junction kept 10 bases outside the gene matches. In DNA form, the CDR3 reads TGTGCCAGCAGTTTACAGGGGATGGGTTCCGGGGAGCTGTTTTTT. Its protein product is CASSLQGMGSGELFF.

The chain joins TRBV5-1 to TRBJ2-1; TRBD2 matches 12 bases. The germline gives CDR1 SGHRS, CDR2 YFSETQ. V shed 1 base and J 9 bases; nucleotides not matched to a gene: 5. The CDR3 is 15 residues long. CDR3 region: CASSLPSGRGGEQFF. The CDR3 bases are TGCGCCAGCAGCTTGCCTAGCGGGAGGGGAGGTGAGCAGTTCTTC.

The genes are TRBV7-9 and TRBJ2-7; 8 bases align to TRBD1. There are 17 residues in the CDR3. Germline V CDR1 and CDR2: SEHNR, FQNEAQ (reference sequence). V shed 4 bases and J 1 base; nucleotides not matched to a gene: 12. CDR3 sequence (DNA): TGTGCCAGCAGCTCCCTAGGGGCAGGGGGCAGGTCCTACGAGCAGTACTTC. Residues: CASSSLGAGGRSYEQYF.

This clone was counted between two and nine times. The genes are TRBV9 and TRBJ2-5, with D possibly TRBD2 on 6 matching bases. This CDR3 is built from 15 residues. V dropped 3 bases and J dropped 2 bases, with 14 bases sitting between them. CDR1 SGDLS and CDR2 YYNGEE come from the germline V gene. CDR3 region: CASSAGSSVQETQYF. DNA of the CDR3: TGTGCCAGCAGCGCCGGCTCTAGCGTTCAAGAGACCCAGTACTTC.

The rearrangement uses TRBV9 and TRBJ2-2; D unresolved. The CDR3 has 12 amino acids. V was clipped by 3 bases and J by 6 bases, with 6 bases between them. Germline values: CDR1 SGDLS, CDR2 YYNGEE. The CDR3 nucleotides read TGTGCCAGCAGCGCCCCGGCCGGGGAGCTGTTTTTT. Protein product: CASSAPAGELFF.

The V and J genes are TRBV6-6 and TRBJ2-1; 7 bases fit TRBD2. There are 15 residues in the CDR3. Trimming took 6 bases from V and 2 from J; bases not matched to a gene: 7. Germline V CDR1 and CDR2: MNHNY, SVGAGI (reference sequence). CDR3 in DNA: TGTGCCAGCAGAGACGGGCTAGCGGCCTACAATGAGCAGTTCTTC. Encoded protein: CASRDGLAAYNEQFF.

This clone has a handful of counts. The J gene is TRBJ1-5, the V gene TRBV7-9; weak D call: TRBD1 (6 bases). Germline CDR1 SEHNR, CDR2 FQNEAQ (reference sequence). The CDR3 is 15 residues long. V shed 4 bases and J shed 1 base, with 11 bases lying between them. The DNA of the CDR3 is TGTGCCAGCAGCTCAGGGGTAAGGAGCAATCAGCCCCAGCATTTT. Its protein is CASSSGVRSNQPQHF.